These T cell receptor beta chains were read from a single sample in a study of sequential checkpoint blockade in melanoma. TCRdb keeps only in-frame clones here, not all; method: immunoSEQ multiplex PCR. The table shows over 15,000 clones, with 50% to 65% occurring only once. This sample comprised CD8+ T cells sorted from blood (inferred from file names), obtained from a patient given nivolumab and ipilimumab in sequence. Receptor source: a human donor with melanoma. Each CDR3 is given with its conserved first and last residue. The D gene is left open where the match is weak. Not every row has a clone size; where given, it reads once, few, many or a size class.

v_gene	d_gene	j_gene	abundance	CDR3aa	CDR3nt
TRBV12-2	NA	TRBJ1-2	NA	CASRPRDRERGFAGYTF	TGTGCAAGTCGCCCTCGGGACAGGGAGCGTGGGTTCGCTGGCTACACCTTC
TRBV6-5	TRBD2	TRBJ2-7	NA	CASRTGGPPEYF	TGTGCCAGCAGGACGGGGGGACCCCCGGAGTACTTC
TRBV7-9	NA	TRBJ2-7	few	CASSFSATYEQYF	TGTGCCAGCAGCTTTTCCGCTACCTACGAGCAGTACTTC
TRBV11-2	NA	TRBJ2-3	NA	CASSLVRGVRADTQYF	TGTGCCAGCAGCTTAGTGCGCGGGGTGCGGGCAGATACGCAGTATTTT
TRBV11-2	NA	TRBJ1-2	NA	CASSLDRGANYGYTF	TGTGCCAGCAGCTTAGATCGAGGAGCGAACTATGGCTACACCTTC
TRBV6-9	TRBD1	TRBJ1-2	NA	CASMTGGGLGYGYTF	TGTGCCAGCATGACAGGGGGAGGCCTGGGCTATGGCTACACCTTC
TRBV4-1	NA	TRBJ1-1	NA	CASSQATEAFF	TGCGCCAGCAGCCAAGCGACTGAAGCTTTCTTT
TRBV29-1	NA	TRBJ1-2	NA	CSVEGSGSNYGYTF	TGCAGCGTTGAAGGCTCAGGGTCTAACTATGGCTACACCTTC
TRBV27	NA	TRBJ2-7	NA	CASSVTRGLSGEQYF	TGTGCCAGCAGTGTAACCAGGGGTCTCTCGGGGGAGCAGTACTTC
TRBV5-4	TRBD1	TRBJ2-7	once	CASRSVGTGVDEQYF	TGTGCCAGCAGGTCTGTCGGGACAGGGGTGGACGAGCAGTACTTC
TRBV7-9	NA	TRBJ1-2	NA	CASSLEGGYGYTF	TGTGCCAGCAGCTTAGAGGGAGGCTATGGCTACACCTTC
TRBV19	NA	TRBJ2-1	NA	CASNFAGSYNEQFF	TGTGCCAGTAATTTCGCGGGCTCCTACAATGAGCAGTTCTTC
TRBV9	NA	TRBJ2-5	NA	CASSADGGSETQYF	TGTGCCAGCAGTGCCGATGGAGGATCGGAGACCCAGTACTTC
TRBV30	NA	TRBJ1-1	few	CAWCQGRATEAFF	TGTGCCTGGTGCCAGGGGAGGGCGACTGAAGCTTTCTTT
TRBV20-1	NA	TRBJ2-7	NA	CSAREGYEQYF	TGCAGTGCTAGGGAGGGCTACGAGCAGTACTTC
TRBV4-2	NA	TRBJ2-7	NA	CASSPGYDKLAQINYEQYF	TGTGCCAGCAGCCCAGGATACGATAAACTAGCACAGATAAACTACGAGCAGTACTTC
TRBV28	NA	TRBJ2-3	NA	CASSNINQGYLTDTQYF	TGTGCCAGCAGTAATATCAATCAGGGGTACCTCACAGATACGCAGTATTTT
TRBV6-5	NA	TRBJ2-1	NA	CASSYLDLDPTGQFF	TGTGCCAGCAGTTACTTGGACCTCGACCCCACAGGGCAGTTCTTC
TRBV15	TRBD2	TRBJ2-7	NA	CATSPLRTSGIYEQYF	TGTGCCACCAGCCCCCTACGGACTAGCGGGATTTACGAGCAGTACTTC
TRBV7-3	TRBD2	TRBJ2-5	NA	CASSLGTASGGITREETQYF	TGTGCCAGCAGCTTAGGAACGGCTAGCGGGGGGATTACTAGGGAAGAGACCCAGTACTTC
TRBV6-5	NA	TRBJ2-3	NA	CASSSDTSTDTQYF	TGTGCCAGCAGTTCAGACACCTCCACAGATACGCAGTATTTT
TRBV5-6	TRBD2	TRBJ2-1	NA	CASSASGLGDEQFF	TGTGCCAGCAGCGCCTCCGGACTAGGGGATGAGCAGTTCTTC
TRBV27	TRBD1	TRBJ1-5	NA	CASSPLTGWRGQPQHF	TGTGCCAGCAGTCCCCTGACAGGGTGGAGAGGGCAGCCCCAGCATTTT
TRBV4-2	TRBD2	TRBJ2-3	NA	CASSQELAGEADTQYF	TGTGCCAGCAGCCAAGAATTAGCGGGAGAGGCAGATACGCAGTATTTT
TRBV7-6	NA	TRBJ2-5	NA	CASSAEAYQETQYF	TGTGCCAGCAGCGCCGAGGCGTACCAAGAGACCCAGTACTTC
TRBV28	TRBD2	TRBJ2-1	NA	CASRSGESYNEQFF	TGTGCCAGTCGAAGCGGGGAGTCCTACAATGAGCAGTTCTTC
TRBV6-1	TRBD1	TRBJ2-3	few	CASSDGTGSTDTQYF	TGTGCCAGCAGTGACGGGACAGGGAGCACAGATACGCAGTATTTT
TRBV29-1	NA	TRBJ1-1	NA	CSGEENEAFF	TGCAGCGGTGAGGAGAATGAAGCTTTCTTT
TRBV10-3	TRBD2	TRBJ2-3	NA	CAISEVEGLAGGRDTQYF	TGTGCCATCAGTGAAGTAGAAGGACTAGCGGGGGGACGAGATACGCAGTATTTT
TRBV19	NA	TRBJ1-2	NA	CASSISWTAAYGYTF	TGTGCCAGTAGTATTTCCTGGACAGCTGCTTATGGCTACACCTTC
TRBV7-9	NA	TRBJ1-1	few	CASSSLVNTEAFF	TGTGCCAGCAGCTCTCTAGTGAACACTGAAGCTTTCTTT
TRBV19	TRBD2	TRBJ2-5	NA	CASSISVGTRETQYF	TGTGCCAGTAGTATCAGTGTGGGGACTAGAGAGACCCAGTACTTC
TRBV7-6	NA	TRBJ2-1	few	CASSLLNNEQFF	TGTGCCAGCAGCTTATTAAACAATGAGCAGTTCTTC
TRBV7-2	TRBD2	TRBJ2-1	few	CASSLLAGVNNEQFF	TGTGCCAGCAGCTTACTAGCGGGAGTAAACAATGAGCAGTTCTTC
TRBV4-2	TRBD1	TRBJ1-2	NA	CASSQKGADGYTF	TGTGCCAGCAGCCAAAAGGGGGCTGATGGCTACACCTTC
TRBV5-1	TRBD1	TRBJ1-4	NA	CASSVGQGSGNEKLFF	TGCGCCAGCAGCGTGGGACAGGGGTCCGGTAATGAAAAACTGTTTTTT
TRBV7-6	TRBD1	TRBJ2-7	NA	CASSPTPTGGHEQYF	TGTGCCAGCAGCCCCACCCCAACAGGGGGCCACGAGCAGTACTTC
TRBV11-2	NA	TRBJ2-7	medium-sized	CASSPPGTFYSYEQYF	TGTGCCAGCAGCCCTCCGGGGACTTTCTACTCCTACGAGCAGTACTTC
TRBV27	NA	TRBJ1-2	NA	CASSSLPANYGYTF	TGTGCCAGCAGTTCCCTCCCAGCTAACTATGGCTACACCTTC
TRBV13	NA	TRBJ1-1	NA	CASSFRGTMNTEAFF	TGTGCCAGCAGCTTCAGGGGCACCATGAACACTGAAGCTTTCTTT
TRBV11-2	NA	TRBJ2-7	NA	CASSTFGGPYYEQYF	TGTGCCAGCAGCACCTTCGGAGGGCCTTATTACGAGCAGTACTTC
TRBV7-9	NA	TRBJ1-2	medium-sized	CASSLVSSYSSGYTF	TGTGCCAGCAGCTTAGTCTCCAGCTACAGTTCTGGCTACACCTTC
TRBV7-6	TRBD2	TRBJ2-2	NA	CASSLVSGTSHTGELFF	TGTGCCAGCAGCTTGGTGTCCGGGACTAGCCACACCGGGGAGCTGTTTTTT
TRBV6-5	NA	TRBJ1-1	NA	CASSYAEEAFF	TGTGCCAGCAGTTACGCGGAGGAAGCTTTCTTT
TRBV9	NA	TRBJ1-3	NA	CASSVGSSGNTIYF	TGTGCCAGCAGCGTAGGTAGCTCTGGAAACACCATATATTTT
TRBV9	NA	TRBJ1-1	NA	CASSIATGMNTEAFF	TGTGCCAGCAGCATCGCCACAGGTATGAACACTGAAGCTTTCTTT
TRBV19	TRBD2	TRBJ2-7	NA	CASSNGLAGGLYEQYF	TGTGCCAGTAGTAACGGACTAGCGGGAGGGCTATACGAGCAGTACTTC
TRBV15	TRBD1	TRBJ1-5	NA	CATSSGTASNQPQHF	TGTGCCACCAGCAGCGGGACAGCAAGCAATCAGCCCCAGCATTTT
TRBV6-5	NA	TRBJ1-5	NA	CASSSGGSNQPQHF	TGTGCCAGCAGTTCGGGGGGCTCCAATCAGCCCCAGCATTTT
TRBV2	TRBD1	TRBJ1-5	NA	CASSESTGVGQPQHF	TGTGCCAGCAGTGAATCAACAGGGGTGGGTCAGCCCCAGCATTTT
TRBV7-9	TRBD1	TRBJ1-1	NA	CASSLTEGQGAPEAFF	TGTGCCAGCAGCCTGACCGAGGGGCAGGGGGCTCCTGAAGCTTTCTTT
TRBV9	TRBD1	TRBJ2-5	NA	CASSTRPPGQIFQETQYF	TGTGCCAGCAGCACTCGACCCCCGGGACAGATCTTTCAAGAGACCCAGTACTTC
TRBV7-8	TRBD2	TRBJ2-1	NA	CASSGLAGDKQFF	TGTGCCAGCAGCGGACTAGCGGGAGACAAGCAGTTCTTC